This paragraph reports one TCR beta chain. The antigen is unknown. CDR3 size: 11 residues. The germline V and J ends were trimmed by 3 bases and 9 bases, with 11 bases remaining between them. Germline V CDR1 and CDR2: GTSNPN, SVGIG (reference sequence). The data stem from a study of a mutant IDH1 vaccine in newly diagnosed glioma. Study details: At week 47 came visit V13, while visit V12 had come at week 35.

Repertoires were generated with immunoSEQ multiplex PCR, while TCRdb's copy carries only in-frame clones and drops some. The repertoire includes over 45,000 clones, 85% to 95% of them detected once, and approximately 2.5% sits in the top ten. Noted time point: week 35, safety follow-up. Vaccinated patients received 300 ug of mutant IDH1 20-mer peptide per dose, with topical imiquimod. Findings and caveats of the study: Detectable vaccine-induced immune responses arose in over 90% of patients.

The receptor was derived from a man aged 50-59 years with glioma. The source was PBMCs, collected from a glioma patient whose treatment included an IDH1 peptide vaccine. The V call is TRBV30, the J call TRBJ2-5; D call uncertain. The CDR3 loop is CAWSHNEAQYF. The CDR3 nucleotides read TGTGCCTGGAGCCATAACGAGGCCCAGTACTTC. Variable domain in full (rest from reference TRBV30 and TRBJ2-5): SQTIHQWPATLVQPVGSPLSLECTVEGTSNPNLYWYRQAAGRGLQLLFYSVGIGQISSEVPQNLSASRPQDRQFILSSKKLLLSDSGFYLCAWSHNEAQYFGPGTRLLVL.